A single sample is the source of the 22 T cell receptor beta chains below, sequenced in a study of T cell changes during pregnancy in multiple sclerosis. Method: immunoSEQ multiplex PCR; TCRdb's copy keeps in-frame clones and lacks some. The sample consists of roughly 36,000 clones, 91% of them appearing once. The sequencing used CD8+ T cells from peripheral blood mononuclear cells, collected in the second trimester of pregnancy. The receptors come from a female donor with multiple sclerosis, enrolled in a pregnancy study.

The chain links TRBV28 to TRBJ2-2; 8 bases agree with TRBD1. Germline V gives CDR1 MDHEN, CDR2 SYDVKM. The CDR3 has 15 residues. V trimming: 7 bases; J trimming: 4 bases; junction bases outside the gene matches: 8. The CDR3 coding sequence is TGTGCCAGCACCGACAGGGGCGGGATCACCGGGGAGCTGTTTTTT. The encoded protein is CASTDRGGITGELFF.

This chain joins TRBV19 and TRBJ2-2; 9 nucleotides match TRBD1. J gave up 4 bases and V 10 bases, and 7 bases lay outside the gene matches. Germline CDR1 is LNHDA and CDR2 is SQIVND (reference sequence). The CDR3 consists of 14 residues. CDR3 sequence reads: CATGDRVVTGELFF. In DNA, the CDR3 is TGTGCCACCGGGGACAGGGTGGTCACCGGGGAGCTGTTTTTT.

The chain joins TRBV4-2 to TRBJ2-7; a possible D gene is TRBD2 (5 bases). CDR1 is LGHNA, CDR2 YNFKEQ, per germline. The V gene lost 0 bases and the J gene lost 4 bases, with 16 bases spanning the gap. The CDR3 covers 16 residues. The CDR3 loop is CASSQEVNQPGYEQYF. CDR3 DNA sequence: TGTGCCAGCAGCCAAGAAGTAAATCAACCGGGATACGAGCAGTACTTC.

The chain couples TRBV9 to TRBJ1-1; 7 positions match TRBD1. CDR1 is SGDLS and CDR2 is YYNGEE in the germline V gene. With V trimmed by 3 bases and J by 4 bases, 0 bases remained unmatched. The CDR3 has 12 residues. The CDR3 here is CASSGTGTEAFF. CDR3 DNA sequence: TGTGCCAGCAGCGGGACAGGCACTGAAGCTTTCTTT.

This rearrangement joins TRBV19 to TRBJ2-7, with TRBD1 identical over 9 bases. J lost 4 bases, V lost 3 bases, and 4 bases had no gene match. Per germline, CDR1 LNHDA and CDR2 SQIVND (reference sequence). The CDR3 contains 14 residues. The CDR3 DNA is TGTGCCAGTAGTATCTCGACAGGGGGTTACGAGCAGTACTTC. Its protein is CASSISTGGYEQYF.

V and J are TRBV5-5 and TRBJ2-7; 8 positions agree with TRBD2. Trimming removed 5 bases from V and 6 bases from J; junction bases left unmatched: 4. Germline assignment: CDR1 SGHKS and CDR2 YYEKEE (reference sequence). CDR3 length: 12 amino acids. The CDR3 nucleotides are TGTGCCAGCAGTTCCGGGGGGGTCGAGCAGTACTTC. Residues: CASSSGGVEQYF.

The chain links TRBV30 to TRBJ2-3; D may be TRBD2 (5 bases). CDR1 and CDR2 (germline): GTSNPN, SVGIG (reference sequence). Trimming took 4 bases from V and 4 from J, leaving 15 bases between them. CDR3 length: 14 amino acids. The CDR3 sequence is CAWIPTREADTQYF. CDR3 coding DNA: TGTGCCTGGATCCCGACTCGGGAAGCAGATACGCAGTATTTT.

Here the CDR3 DNA reads TGTGCCAGCAGTGGGACTGGGTTTGGTTCCTCACCCCTCCACTTT. It encodes CASSGTGFGSSPLHF. J is TRBJ1-6 and V is TRBV6-5; TRBD1 might be the D (5 bases). Germline assignment: CDR1 MNHEY and CDR2 SVGAGI. The CDR3 covers 15 residues. Trimming pared 5 bases from V and 10 bases from J, leaving 18 bases between.

The V gene is TRBV9, the J gene TRBJ2-1, with TRBD1 matching 9 bases. Germline lookup yields CDR1 SGDLS and CDR2 YYNGEE. V lost 4 bases and J lost 3; bases outside the gene matches: 11. The CDR3 consists of 17 residues. The DNA of the CDR3 is TGTGCCAGCAGCCCTCGCATGGACAGGGGCCACTACAATGAGCAGTTCTTC. Residues: CASSPRMDRGHYNEQFF.

V is TRBV5-5 and J is TRBJ1-5; D uncertain. Germline V lookup: CDR1 SGHKS, CDR2 YYEKEE (reference sequence). Trimming left V 2 bases short and J 8 bases short, with 17 bases between. CDR3 length equals 15 residues. This CDR3 reads CASSLPLLSGEPQHF. The CDR3, as DNA: TGTGCCAGCAGCTTACCCCTGTTGTCCGGGGAGCCCCAGCATTTT.

This chain links TRBV2 with TRBJ1-6; no clear D gene. The germline V gene has CDR1 SNHLY and CDR2 FYNNEI. The V end lost 4 bases, the J end lost 7 bases, and 20 bases lay between the germline ends. The CDR3 contains 17 residues. CDR3 residues: CASSGTSSEVLNSPLHF. The CDR3 DNA is TGTGCCAGCAGTGGGACCTCGTCGGAGGTTCTGAATTCACCCCTCCACTTT.

The J gene is TRBJ1-2, the V gene TRBV6-1; D may be TRBD1 (6 bases). There are 15 residues in the CDR3. CDR1 is MNHNS and CDR2 is SASEGT in the germline V gene. The V and J ends lost 2 bases and 4 bases respectively, with 14 bases between them. The CDR3 sequence: CASSEYRGLGYGYTF. Written as DNA, the CDR3 is TGTGCCAGCAGTGAATATAGGGGGTTGGGCTATGGCTACACCTTC.

The chain links TRBV10-3 to TRBJ1-2; TRBD1 matches at 7 bases. This CDR3 is 16 amino acids long. In germline, CDR1 is ENHRY, CDR2 SYGVKD. Losses at the gene ends were 2 bases for V and 0 bases for J; bases not matched to a gene: 6. CDR3 sequence (DNA): TGTGCCATCAGTGAGGCGGGACAGCGAGCTAACTATGGCTACACCTTC. This codes for CAISEAGQRANYGYTF.

The V call is TRBV6-5, the J call TRBJ2-7; TRBD1 aligns across 7 bases. The ends lost 8 bases at V and 5 bases at J; junction bases unmatched: 9. This CDR3 is 13 amino acids long. Germline-derived CDR1 and CDR2 are MNHEY and SVGAGI. DNA for the CDR3: TGTGCCAGCGGAGACAGGGATGAAGACGAGCAGTACTTC. Its translation: CASGDRDEDEQYF.

A remark on this clone: A junction boundary mismatches the germline segment, possibly from a read error. CDR3 region: CAGSQTPTPLAGVGWVYNEQFF. The CDR3, as DNA: TGTGCCGGCAGTCAAACCCCAACCCCACTAGCGGGAGTAGGGTGGGTCTACAATGAGCAGTTCTTC. V and J are TRBV27 and TRBJ2-1; 11 bases are shared with TRBD2. Germline V gene lookup returns CDR1 MNHEY and CDR2 SMNVEV (reference sequence). CDR3 length equals 22 residues.

The V gene is TRBV15, the J gene TRBJ2-1; 9 nucleotides match TRBD2. The CDR3 contains 14 residues. From germline, CDR1 is LNHNV and CDR2 YYDKDF (reference sequence). The V gene end was trimmed by 6 bases and the J gene end by 3 bases; junction bases not matched to a gene: 3. The CDR3, as DNA: TGTGCCACCAGGGCTAGCGGGAACTACAATGAGCAGTTCTTC. Translating it yields CATRASGNYNEQFF.

The chain joins TRBV5-6 to TRBJ2-1; TRBD2 matches 15 bases. V trimming: 3 bases; J trimming: 7 bases; junction bases outside the gene matches: 8. The CDR3 covers 17 residues. From germline, CDR1 is SGHDT and CDR2 YYEEEE. CDR3 nucleotide sequence: TGTGCCAGCAGCTATACCTGGACTAGCGGGAGGGGGAATGAGCAGTTCTTC. Its protein is CASSYTWTSGRGNEQFF.

This chain connects TRBV9 to TRBJ2-7, with TRBD1 identical over 9 bases. The ends lost 4 bases at V and 4 bases at J; junction bases unmatched: 9. The germline CDR1 and CDR2 sequences are SGDLS and YYNGEE. The CDR3 has 15 amino acids. CDR3 loop: CASSPGTGTGYEQYF. The CDR3 nucleotides are TGTGCCAGCAGCCCCGGGACAGGGACTGGGTACGAGCAGTACTTC. Full variable domain (outside the CDR3, taken from reference TRBV9 and TRBJ2-7): DSGVTQTPKHLITATGQRVTLRCSPRSGDLSVYWYQQSLDQGLQFLIQYYNGEERAKGNILERFSAQQFPDLHSELNLSSLELGDSALYFCASSPGTGTGYEQYFGPGTRLTVT.

V and J are TRBV14 and TRBJ1-2; D perhaps matches TRBD1 (5 bases). V lost 1 base and J 4 bases, leaving 10 bases between the germline ends. The CDR3 runs to 14 residues. The germline gives CDR1 SGHDN, CDR2 FVKESK. CDR3 sequence: CASSQGGLGYGYTF. DNA of the CDR3: TGTGCCAGCAGCCAAGGGGGACTCGGCTATGGCTACACCTTC.

This chain connects TRBV2 to TRBJ1-5; D possibly corresponds to TRBD1 (5 bases). The CDR3 runs to 14 residues. V lost 8 bases and J 3 bases, leaving 14 bases between the germline ends. Germline lookup yields CDR1 SNHLY and CDR2 FYNNEI. The CDR3 protein is CASGGNSFNQPQHF. The DNA for the CDR3 is TGTGCCAGCGGGGGGAACAGCTTCAATCAGCCCCAGCATTTT. The full variable domain, with the rest looked up from reference TRBV2 and TRBJ1-5, is EPEVTQTPSHQVTQMGQEVILRCVPISNHLYFYWYRQILGQKVEFLVSFYNNEISEKSEIFDDQFSVERPDGSNFTLKIRSTKLEDSAMYFCASGGNSFNQPQHFGDGTRLSIL.

This chain uses TRBV30 with TRBJ2-1; a possible D gene is TRBD2 (6 bases). The germline gives CDR1 GTSNPN, CDR2 SVGIG (reference sequence). V dropped 3 bases and J dropped 1 base, with 13 bases sitting between them. The CDR3 extends over 15 amino acids. The CDR3 here is CAWRYREWSYNEQFF. CDR3 DNA sequence: TGTGCCTGGAGATACCGGGAGTGGTCCTACAATGAGCAGTTCTTC.

This clone was detected once. This sequence joins TRBV5-1 and TRBJ1-2; D gene unclear. Trimming took 4 bases from V and 4 from J, leaving 14 bases between them. Germline CDR1 SGHRS, CDR2 YFSETQ. The CDR3 has 14 amino acids. CDR3 residues: CASSGQREGYGYTF. The DNA of the CDR3 is TGCGCCAGCAGCGGCCAAAGGGAGGGCTATGGCTACACCTTC.